This is a list of T cell receptor beta chains from one sample in a study of a mutant IDH1 vaccine in newly diagnosed glioma. Clones were sequenced by immunoSEQ multiplex PCR, and TCRdb holds only the in-frame ones, with some missing. The table has tens of thousands of clones, 80% to 90% seen once; the top ten hold 2.9%. The material sequenced was PBMCs, taken from a glioma patient treated with radiotherapy, temozolomide or both. The receptors stem from a man aged 30-40 years with glioma. The CDR3 runs from the conserved cysteine through the conserved F or W. The order of the fields is clone size, D gene, J gene, V gene, CDR3 protein, CDR3 DNA. The D gene is left open where the match is weak. Some rows have no size entry. The others give once, few or many, or a class for an expanded clone.

clone_size: .; d_call: TRBD1; j_call: TRBJ1-4; v_call: TRBV18; cdr3_aa: CASSSTGTGTEKLFF; cdr3_nt: TGTGCCAGCTCATCAACCGGGACAGGGACGGAAAAACTGTTTTTT
clone_size: .; d_call: .; j_call: TRBJ2-5; v_call: TRBV15; cdr3_aa: CATSRVGAQYF; cdr3_nt: TGTGCCACCAGCAGAGTGGGAGCCCAGTACTTC
clone_size: .; d_call: .; j_call: TRBJ2-7; v_call: TRBV5-8; cdr3_aa: CASSFGGQSYEQYF; cdr3_nt: TGTGCCAGCAGCTTTGGGGGTCAATCCTACGAGCAGTACTTC
clone_size: .; d_call: .; j_call: TRBJ2-2; v_call: TRBV7-9; cdr3_aa: CACYHTGELFF; cdr3_nt: TGTGCCTGTTACCACACCGGGGAGCTGTTTTTT
clone_size: .; d_call: .; j_call: TRBJ2-2; v_call: TRBV5-6; cdr3_aa: CASSLRATGELFF; cdr3_nt: TGTGCCAGCAGCTTAAGGGCCACCGGGGAGCTGTTTTTT
clone_size: .; d_call: TRBD2; j_call: TRBJ2-1; v_call: TRBV4-2; cdr3_aa: CASSQGDVGGYNEQFF; cdr3_nt: TGTGCCAGCAGCCAAGGAGATGTGGGGGGGTACAATGAGCAGTTCTTC
clone_size: once; d_call: TRBD1; j_call: TRBJ1-2; v_call: TRBV6-1; cdr3_aa: CASRLGQEGGYTF; cdr3_nt: TGTGCCAGCAGACTCGGACAGGAGGGAGGCTACACCTTC
clone_size: .; d_call: .; j_call: TRBJ1-6; v_call: TRBV2; cdr3_aa: CASSEMSGLNSPLHF; cdr3_nt: TGTGCCAGCAGTGAAATGTCAGGGCTTAATTCACCCCTCCACTTT
clone_size: few; d_call: .; j_call: TRBJ1-2; v_call: TRBV30; cdr3_aa: CAWSGDNYGYTF; cdr3_nt: TGTGCCTGGAGTGGGGACAACTATGGCTACACCTTC
clone_size: .; d_call: .; j_call: TRBJ1-4; v_call: TRBV18; cdr3_aa: CASSPPNRANEKLFF; cdr3_nt: TGTGCCAGCTCACCACCTAACAGGGCAAATGAAAAACTGTTTTTT
clone_size: once; d_call: TRBD1; j_call: TRBJ1-3; v_call: TRBV2; cdr3_aa: CARGQGASNSGNTIYF; cdr3_nt: TGTGCCAGAGGACAGGGGGCGAGTAACTCTGGAAACACCATATATTTT
clone_size: .; d_call: .; j_call: TRBJ2-7; v_call: TRBV7-9; cdr3_aa: CASSSGLEDYEQYF; cdr3_nt: TGTGCCAGCAGCTCCGGACTGGAAGATTACGAGCAGTACTTC
clone_size: .; d_call: TRBD1; j_call: TRBJ2-4; v_call: TRBV11-2; cdr3_aa: CASSLRGDRKTYF; cdr3_nt: TGTGCCAGCAGCTTGAGAGGGGACAGGAAAACTTACTTC
clone_size: .; d_call: TRBD1; j_call: TRBJ2-1; v_call: TRBV7-6; cdr3_aa: CASSWTGVEQFF; cdr3_nt: TGTGCCAGCAGTTGGACAGGGGTTGAGCAGTTCTTC
clone_size: .; d_call: .; j_call: TRBJ2-7; v_call: TRBV5-1; cdr3_aa: CASSSVGRLEQYF; cdr3_nt: TGCGCCAGCAGCTCCGTCGGCAGGTTGGAGCAGTACTTC
clone_size: .; d_call: .; j_call: TRBJ1-5; v_call: TRBV5-8; cdr3_aa: CASSLNRVNQPQHF; cdr3_nt: TGTGCCAGCAGCCTCAACAGAGTCAATCAGCCCCAGCATTTT
clone_size: .; d_call: .; j_call: TRBJ2-5; v_call: TRBV4-2; cdr3_aa: CASSQERGREGTQYF; cdr3_nt: TGTGCCAGCAGCCAAGAGCGGGGTAGAGAAGGGACCCAGTACTTC
clone_size: .; d_call: TRBD2; j_call: TRBJ2-3; v_call: TRBV7-6; cdr3_aa: CASSPRTSASGSTDTQYF; cdr3_nt: TGTGCCAGCAGCCCTAGAACCTCAGCTAGCGGAAGCACAGATACGCAGTATTTT
clone_size: .; d_call: .; j_call: TRBJ2-5; v_call: TRBV11-3; cdr3_aa: CASSQGPKETQYF; cdr3_nt: TGTGCCAGCAGCCAGGGGCCTAAAGAGACCCAGTACTTC
clone_size: .; d_call: TRBD1; j_call: TRBJ2-1; v_call: TRBV20-1; cdr3_aa: CSATTGHEQFF; cdr3_nt: TGCAGTGCCACGACAGGGCATGAGCAGTTCTTC
clone_size: .; d_call: .; j_call: TRBJ1-5; v_call: TRBV6-5; cdr3_aa: CASSYSSYNQPQHF; cdr3_nt: TGTGCCAGCAGTTACTCTTCCTACAATCAGCCCCAGCATTTT
clone_size: .; d_call: .; j_call: TRBJ1-4; v_call: TRBV7-9; cdr3_aa: CASSLTAESEKLFF; cdr3_nt: TGTGCCAGCAGCTTGACGGCAGAAAGTGAAAAACTGTTTTTT
clone_size: .; d_call: .; j_call: TRBJ2-3; v_call: TRBV4-1; cdr3_aa: CASSHSESTDTQYF; cdr3_nt: TGCGCCAGCAGCCATAGCGAAAGTACAGATACGCAGTATTTT
clone_size: .; d_call: TRBD2; j_call: TRBJ2-5; v_call: TRBV6-5; cdr3_aa: CASSYTSGGQETQYF; cdr3_nt: TGTGCCAGCAGTTACACTAGCGGGGGGCAAGAGACCCAGTACTTC
clone_size: .; d_call: TRBD1; j_call: TRBJ1-2; v_call: TRBV5-1; cdr3_aa: CASSRTGTGINYGYTF; cdr3_nt: TGCGCCAGCAGCAGAACCGGGACAGGGATTAACTATGGCTACACCTTC
clone_size: .; d_call: .; j_call: TRBJ1-6; v_call: TRBV28; cdr3_aa: CASSPTGFPFYNSPLHF; cdr3_nt: TGTGCCAGCAGTCCAACAGGGTTCCCGTTCTATAATTCACCCCTCCACTTT
clone_size: few; d_call: .; j_call: TRBJ1-1; v_call: TRBV7-2; cdr3_aa: CASSPQALATEAFF; cdr3_nt: TGTGCCAGCAGCCCACAGGCACTGGCCACTGAAGCTTTCTTT
clone_size: .; d_call: .; j_call: TRBJ1-2; v_call: TRBV29-1; cdr3_aa: CSVGQWGANYGYTF; cdr3_nt: TGCAGCGTTGGCCAGTGGGGGGCTAACTATGGCTACACCTTC
clone_size: .; d_call: .; j_call: TRBJ2-1; v_call: TRBV19; cdr3_aa: CASQANLKMANEQFF; cdr3_nt: TGTGCCAGCCAAGCCAACCTTAAAATGGCCAATGAGCAGTTCTTC
clone_size: .; d_call: TRBD2; j_call: TRBJ2-3; v_call: TRBV6-1; cdr3_aa: CASSELAGGPDTQYF; cdr3_nt: TGTGCCAGCAGTGAGTTAGCGGGGGGGCCAGATACGCAGTATTTT
clone_size: once; d_call: .; j_call: TRBJ2-1; v_call: TRBV27; cdr3_aa: CASSSTGRRNEQFF; cdr3_nt: TGTGCCAGCAGTTCTACAGGGCGGAGGAATGAGCAGTTCTTC
clone_size: .; d_call: TRBD1; j_call: TRBJ2-7; v_call: TRBV7-9; cdr3_aa: CASSHQDREGFDGQYF; cdr3_nt: TGTGCCAGCAGCCACCAGGACAGGGAAGGATTTGATGGGCAGTACTTC
clone_size: .; d_call: .; j_call: TRBJ2-7; v_call: TRBV6-1; cdr3_aa: CASSEAGQPYEQYF; cdr3_nt: TGTGCCAGCAGTGAAGCCGGTCAGCCCTACGAGCAGTACTTC
clone_size: .; d_call: TRBD1; j_call: TRBJ1-4; v_call: TRBV6-5; cdr3_aa: CASRSGTGGEKLFF; cdr3_nt: TGTGCCAGCAGGTCCGGGACAGGGGGTGAAAAACTGTTTTTT